This T cell receptor beta chain was sequenced for a study of T cell responses to AZD1222 COVID-19 vaccine. Per germline, CDR1 LGHDT and CDR2 YNNKEL (reference sequence). The CDR3 contains 15 residues. J lost 3 bases, V lost 7 bases, and 8 bases had no gene match. In the case of this clone: Antigen unknown.

Study observations and caveats: The study sampled repertoires only after the peak T cell response.

Generated by immunoSEQ multiplex PCR, the TCRdb table keeps only in-frame clones and is missing some. The sample lists 140,000 to 150,000 clones, under 95% occurring once. The rearrangement uses TRBV3-1 (or the pseudogene TRBV3-2) and TRBJ1-1; 10 bases match TRBD1. The sequence derives from an adult in good health. The sequencing used peripheral blood, collected on day 0 of AZD1222 vaccination. In DNA form, the CDR3 reads TGTGCCAGCAACCGACGACAGGGGGCTTACACTGAAGCTTTCTTT. It encodes CASNRRQGAYTEAFF.